This T cell receptor (beta chain) was captured by sequencing in a study of blood T cell repertoires in COVID-19. This CDR3 has 14 residues. The germline gives CDR1 MDHEN, CDR2 SYDVKM. Trimming removed 5 bases from V and 0 bases from J, with 9 bases in between. Clones were read by immunoSEQ multiplex PCR, and TCRdb kept only the in-frame ones, dropping some. The repertoire holds over 200,000 clones, with approximately 90% as singletons. This clonotype was sampled from a man aged 25 to 45 who had recovered from COVID-19. The chain has TRBV28 and TRBJ2-3; no definite D call. Sequencing used PBMCs or T cells enriched from blood (not recorded which). CDR3 in DNA: TGTGCCAGCAGTCCACAGACCAGCACAGATACGCAGTATTTT. Its protein is CASSPQTSTDTQYF.